This TCR beta chain originates from a study of T-cell memory formation after mild COVID-19. TCRdb re-derived calls from the 5' RACE reads in MiXCR, one entry per CDR3 protein. The table records around 450,000 distinct CDR3 sequences, 24% of them present only once. The V gene's germline CDR1 is SQVTM and CDR2 ANQGSEA. This CDR3 region has 14 residues. Trimming stripped 7 bases from V and 1 base from J, with 13 bases between. This clonotype has only a few counts. This TCR was recovered from an adult woman who had mild COVID-19 (a few samples of this study predate the infection). Cell type and time point are not known. The material sequenced was PBMCs or a T cell subset sorted from them (not recorded which). V gene TRBV29-1 combines with J gene TRBJ2-2; D possibly corresponds to TRBD2 (6 bases). CDR3 in amino acids: CSGGDSGNTGELFF. In DNA, the CDR3 is TGCAGCGGGGGGGATAGCGGGAACACCGGGGAGCTGTTTTTT.